These 23 T cell receptor beta chains were sequenced from one sample in a study of T cell responses to AZD1222 COVID-19 vaccine (dated by TCRdb to the early 2020s). This specimen's time point label, interpreted: about 28 days (+/-7) after the second vaccine dose. Libraries were built with the immunoSEQ multiplex PCR assay. TCRdb re-hosts the immuneACCESS table, in-frame sequences only. Its copies lack some clones; in the studies checked, an unresolved V gene accounts for under half of them, and the cause for the rest is not known. The sample table shows around 140,000 clones, and about 90% are seen once. About 1.5% of the sample rests with the top ten. This material consisted of peripheral blood, taken 28 days after the second AZD1222 dose. These receptors were taken from an adult who received the AZD1222 COVID-19 vaccine.

The CDR3 DNA reads as TGTGCCACCAGTGATTTGGGGCGGGGGGGAAACAATGAGCAGTTCTTC. Its protein is CATSDLGRGGNNEQFF. The chain is built from TRBV24-1 and TRBJ2-1; 9 nucleotides line up with TRBD2. Germline lookup yields CDR1 KGHDR and CDR2 SFDVKD. The V segment lost 0 bases and the J segment 5 bases; nucleotides outside the gene matches: 4. The CDR3 is made up of 16 amino acids.

V is TRBV7-8 and J is TRBJ1-1, with D possibly TRBD1 on 5 matching bases. Trimming stripped 0 bases from V and 8 bases from J, with 16 bases between. The CDR3 contains 15 residues. CDR1 is SGHVS, CDR2 FQNEAQ, per germline. The CDR3 DNA reads as TGTGCCAGCAGCTTAGCCGAGGTTGGAGGGGCCGAAGCTTTCTTT. Protein: CASSLAEVGGAEAFF.

This sequence joins TRBV9 and TRBJ1-1, with D perhaps matching TRBD1 (6 bases). The germline V gene encodes CDR1 SGDLS and CDR2 YYNGEE. This CDR3 spans 15 amino acids. The V end was cut by 0 bases, the J end by 7 bases, with 16 bases between. The CDR3 nucleotides are TGTGCCAGCAGCGTAGGGCTTGCAGGGGAAGGTGAAGCTTTCTTT. Its protein is CASSVGLAGEGEAFF.

The chain employs TRBV2 and TRBJ2-2, with D possibly being TRBD1 or TRBD2 (5 bases each). Germline CDR1 reads SNHLY; CDR2 reads FYNNEI. With 5 bases removed from V and 7 bases from J, the gap between germline ends came to 14 bases. The length of the CDR3 is 14 residues. The CDR3 protein is CASSWDRGNGELFF. In DNA form, the CDR3 reads TGTGCCAGCAGTTGGGACCGGGGAAACGGGGAGCTGTTTTTT.

The V and J genes are TRBV7-8 and TRBJ2-1, with D uncertain. Trimming removed 3 bases from V and 0 bases from J, with 9 bases in between. Germline values: CDR1 SGHVS, CDR2 FQNEAQ. This CDR3 contains 15 residues. The CDR3 sequence: CASSLGSFSYNEQFF. The DNA for the CDR3 is TGTGCCAGCAGCTTGGGCAGCTTCTCCTACAATGAGCAGTTCTTC.

The count of this clone is one. The rearrangement joins TRBV19 to TRBJ1-1; 9 bases line up with TRBD1. With V trimmed by 10 bases and J by 5 bases, 11 bases remained unmatched. The germline CDR1 and CDR2 sequences are LNHDA and SQIVND (reference sequence). The CDR3 is made up of 14 amino acids. CDR3 residues: CATLTGGSGTEAFF. In DNA form, the CDR3 reads TGTGCCACCTTGACAGGGGGTAGTGGAACTGAAGCTTTCTTT.

The chain is built from TRBV6-5 and TRBJ1-1; TRBD1 aligns across 7 bases. Germline CDR1 MNHEY, CDR2 SVGAGI. Trimming took 2 bases from V and 5 from J; bases not matched to a gene: 8. The CDR3 is 15 residues long. The CDR3 nucleotides read TGTGCCAGCAGTTACGGAAACAGGGGCGTAACTGAAGCTTTCTTT. The encoded protein is CASSYGNRGVTEAFF.

The V gene is TRBV30, the J gene TRBJ2-5; 7 positions match TRBD2. There are 14 residues in the CDR3. Germline lookup yields CDR1 GTSNPN and CDR2 SVGIG (reference sequence). The trim removed 0 bases at V and 5 bases at J, leaving 6 bases unmatched. The CDR3 bases are TGTGCCTGGAGTGTAGGCGGGAGTTCCGAGACCCAGTACTTC. Translating it yields CAWSVGGSSETQYF.

J is TRBJ1-5 and V is TRBV19; D unclear. V dropped 0 bases and J dropped 4 bases, with 10 bases sitting between them. In germline, CDR1 is LNHDA, CDR2 SQIVND (reference sequence). This CDR3 has 15 amino acids. The CDR3 nucleotides read TGTGCCAGTAGTATAGACGCAATTCCAAATCAGCCCCAGCATTTT. Translating gives CASSIDAIPNQPQHF. Full variable domain (remainder filled in from reference TRBV19 and TRBJ1-5): DGGITQSPKYLFRKEGQNVTLSCEQNLNHDAMYWYRQDPGQGLRLIYYSQIVNDFQKGDIAEGYSVSREKKESFPLTVTSAQKNPTAFYLCASSIDAIPNQPQHFGDGTRLSIL.

The chain carries TRBV20-1 and TRBJ2-3; 8 bases match TRBD1. The germline gives CDR1 DFQATT, CDR2 SNEGSKA (reference sequence). The CDR3 runs 15 residues. Trimming removed 3 bases from V and 5 bases from J; junction bases left unmatched: 10. CDR3 sequence reads: CSASAGGAAKDTQYF. CDR3 nucleotide sequence: TGCAGTGCTAGTGCAGGGGGCGCGGCCAAAGATACGCAGTATTTT.

V usage is TRBV4-2 and J usage is TRBJ2-3; 13 bases fit TRBD2. Germline CDR1 LGHNA, CDR2 YNFKEQ. With V trimmed by 1 base and J by 4 bases, 2 bases remained unmatched. The CDR3 has 16 residues. CDR3 amino acids: CASSQGLAGGADTQYF. CDR3 sequence (DNA): TGTGCCAGCAGCCAAGGACTAGCGGGGGGAGCAGATACGCAGTATTTT.

A single count supports this clone. The chain employs TRBV18 and TRBJ2-3, with D tentatively TRBD1 or TRBD2 (5 bases each). This CDR3 has 14 residues. Germline loops: CDR1 KGHSH, CDR2 LQKENI. Trimming pared 4 bases from V and 2 bases from J, leaving 10 bases between. CDR3 in amino acids: CASSLGTNTDTQYF. Here the CDR3 DNA reads TGTGCCAGCTCACTAGGGACCAACACAGATACGCAGTATTTT.

This chain uses TRBV20-1 with TRBJ2-7; no reliable D call. The CDR3 contains 11 residues. CDR1 and CDR2 (germline): DFQATT, SNEGSKA (reference sequence). V was cut by 6 bases and J by 4 bases, with 10 bases left in between. CDR3 DNA: TGCAGTGCCCTGGACGGATACGAGCAGTACGTC. Translated, it gives CSALDGYEQYV.

This rearrangement joins TRBV5-1 to TRBJ1-2; tentatively, D is TRBD1 (5 bases). Germline values: CDR1 SGHRS, CDR2 YFSETQ. The V and J ends lost 3 bases and 7 bases respectively, with 16 bases between them. This CDR3 comprises 14 residues. The CDR3 region has the DNA TGCGCCAGCAGCTGGAGAGGGGACCTTAGTGGCTACACCTTC. Protein sequence: CASSWRGDLSGYTF.

The chain joins TRBV6-2 or TRBV6-3 to TRBJ2-4, with 7 positions matching TRBD1. Germline trimming cut 6 bases from V and 6 bases from J; bases unmatched to any gene: 5. Germline V gene sequence: CDR1 MNHEY, CDR2 SVGEGT. The CDR3 spans 13 residues. The CDR3 DNA reads as TGTGCCAGCAGCCCGACAGGGACAAACATTCAGTACTTC. It encodes CASSPTGTNIQYF.

Only one count was recorded for this clone. The rearrangement links TRBV5-5 to TRBJ1-1; D is unclear. The CDR3 has 13 amino acids. Germline values: CDR1 SGHKS, CDR2 YYEKEE (reference sequence). V was clipped by 5 bases and J by 4 bases, with 12 bases between them. This chain's CDR3 is CASSTRQGTEAFF. The CDR3 DNA is TGTGCCAGCAGTACCCGGCAAGGCACTGAAGCTTTCTTT. Using reference TRBV5-5 and TRBJ1-1 for the parts outside the CDR3, the full variable domain is DAGVTQSPTHLIKTRGQQVTLRCSPISGHKSVSWYQQVLGQGPQFIFQYYEKEERGRGNFPDRFSARQFPNYSSELNVNALLLGDSALYLCASSTRQGTEAFFGQGTRLTVV.

The CDR3 DNA is TGCAGTGCTAGTCGAGTGAACACTGAAGCTTTCTTT. Translated: CSASRVNTEAFF. The chain uses TRBV20-1 and TRBJ1-1; D remains unclear. Looked up from germline, CDR1 is DFQATT and CDR2 is SNEGSKA (reference sequence). CDR3 size: 12 residues. With 3 bases removed from V and 0 bases from J, the gap between germline ends came to 5 bases.

V usage is TRBV5-5 and J usage is TRBJ1-5, with D maybe TRBD1 (6 bases). CDR1 is SGHKS and CDR2 is YYEKEE in the germline V gene (reference sequence). The CDR3 is made up of 13 amino acids. V lost 8 bases, J lost 4 bases, and 13 bases lay in between. The CDR3 here is CASGGQENQPQHF. For the CDR3, the DNA is TGTGCCAGTGGGGGGCAGGAGAATCAGCCCCAGCATTTT.

This rearrangement joins TRBV11-2 to TRBJ1-3, with 8 nucleotides matching TRBD1. CDR1 is SGHAT and CDR2 is FQNNGV in the germline V gene. The CDR3 has 15 amino acids. V was pared by 2 bases and J by 4 bases, with 4 bases of the junction left unmatched. CDR3 DNA sequence: TGTGCCAGCAGCTTAAGTGGACAGGGAGGAAACACCATATATTTT. This codes for CASSLSGQGGNTIYF. The complete variable domain, with remaining parts taken from reference TRBV11-2 and TRBJ1-3, reads EAGVAQSPRYKIIEKRQSVAFWCNPISGHATLYWYQQILGQGPKLLIQFQNNGVVDDSQLPKDRFSAERLKGVDSTLKIQPAKLEDSAVYLCASSLSGQGGNTIYFGEGSWLTVV.

This sequence joins TRBV5-1 and TRBJ1-1; D uncertain. Germline CDR1 reads SGHRS; CDR2 reads YFSETQ. This CDR3 has 14 amino acids. With 0 bases removed from V and 0 bases from J, the gap between germline ends came to 6 bases. The CDR3 is CASSLGLLNTEAFF. The CDR3 nucleotides are TGCGCCAGCAGCTTGGGATTATTGAACACTGAAGCTTTCTTT.

The chain is built from TRBV6-6 and TRBJ2-1; D is undetermined. The CDR3 is 14 amino acids. CDR1 MNHNY and CDR2 SVGAGI come from the germline V gene (reference sequence). Trimming cost V 5 bases and J 3 bases, with 11 bases left between them. The CDR3 loop is CASSPLRIYNEQFF. DNA of the CDR3: TGTGCCAGCAGTCCCCTTAGGATCTACAATGAGCAGTTCTTC.

The V call is TRBV30, the J call TRBJ2-1, with 9 bases matching TRBD1. The V gene end was trimmed by 5 bases and the J gene end by 7 bases; junction bases not matched to a gene: 9. In germline, CDR1 is GTSNPN, CDR2 SVGIG (reference sequence). This CDR3 is 14 amino acids long. The CDR3 sequence: CAWDRDRVLNEQFF. In nucleotides, the CDR3 is TGTGCCTGGGACCGGGACAGGGTCCTTAATGAGCAGTTCTTC.

The rearrangement links TRBV28 to TRBJ1-3; D is perhaps TRBD1 (6 bases). Looked up from germline, CDR1 is MDHEN and CDR2 is SYDVKM. V lost 6 bases, J lost 0 bases, and 9 bases lay in between. The CDR3 is 14 residues long. CDR3 amino acids: CASRDSRSGNTIYF. As DNA, the CDR3 is TGTGCCAGCAGGGACAGCCGCTCTGGAAACACCATATATTTT.